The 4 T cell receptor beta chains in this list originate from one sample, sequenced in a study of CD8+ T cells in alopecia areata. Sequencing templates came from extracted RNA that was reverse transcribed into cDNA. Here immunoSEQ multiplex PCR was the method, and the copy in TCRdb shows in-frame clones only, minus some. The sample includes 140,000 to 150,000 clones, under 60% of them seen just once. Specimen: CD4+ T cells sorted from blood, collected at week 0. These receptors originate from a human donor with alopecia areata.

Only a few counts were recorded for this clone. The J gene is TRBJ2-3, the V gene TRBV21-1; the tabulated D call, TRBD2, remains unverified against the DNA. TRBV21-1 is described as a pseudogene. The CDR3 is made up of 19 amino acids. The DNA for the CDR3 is TGTGCCAGCAGCAAGGCTACTAGAGTGGACTACCCTAGCACAGATACGCAGTATTTT. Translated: CASSKATRVDYPSTDTQYF.

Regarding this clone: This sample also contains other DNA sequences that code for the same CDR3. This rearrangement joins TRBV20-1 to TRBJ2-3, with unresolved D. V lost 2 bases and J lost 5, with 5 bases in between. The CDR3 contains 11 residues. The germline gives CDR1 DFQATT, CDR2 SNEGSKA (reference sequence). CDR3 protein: CSARWGDTQYF. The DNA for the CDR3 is TGCAGTGCTAGATGGGGAGATACGCAGTATTTT.

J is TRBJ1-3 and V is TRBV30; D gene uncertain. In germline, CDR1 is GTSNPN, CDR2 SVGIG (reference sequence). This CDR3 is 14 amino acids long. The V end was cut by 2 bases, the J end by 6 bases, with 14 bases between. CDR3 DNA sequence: TGTGCCTGGAGTCGTACCACGGAGACAAACACCATATATTTT. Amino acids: CAWSRTTETNTIYF.

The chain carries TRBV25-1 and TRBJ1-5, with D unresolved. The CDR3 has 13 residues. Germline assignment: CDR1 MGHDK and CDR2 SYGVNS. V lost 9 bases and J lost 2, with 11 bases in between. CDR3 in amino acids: CASSPHGNQPQHF. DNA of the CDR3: TGTGCCAGTAGTCCCCACGGCAATCAGCCCCAGCATTTT.